One and the same sample provided the 16 T cell receptor beta chains below, sequenced in a study of blood T cell repertoires in COVID-19 (TCRdb year 2020). Libraries were built with the immunoSEQ multiplex PCR assay. TCRdb carries this immuneACCESS record with in-frame sequences only. Its versions omit some clonotypes, under half of them owing to an unresolved V gene in the studies checked, with the rest unexplained. The sample table contains roughly 24,000 clones; only one count was recorded for 85% to 90% of them. 25% to 30% of the sample is in the top ten clones. The sequenced sample was peripheral blood. Receptors originate from a man between 65 and 85 years old with COVID-19, enrolled during active disease.

The V and J genes are TRBV6-6 and TRBJ1-2; D perhaps matches TRBD1 (6 bases). The V end was cut by 8 bases, the J end by 7 bases, with 14 bases between. This CDR3 region has 12 residues. Germline V gene lookup returns CDR1 MNHNY and CDR2 SVGAGI (reference sequence). CDR3 nucleotides: TGTGCCAGCGGTCCAGGGGACGCTGGCTACACCTTC. This sequence encodes CASGPGDAGYTF.

The chain is built from TRBV10-3 and TRBJ1-2, with D maybe TRBD1 (5 bases). CDR3 size: 15 residues. Trimming removed 6 bases at V and 4 bases at J, with 18 bases between. Germline loops: CDR1 ENHRY, CDR2 SYGVKD. The CDR3 nucleotides are TGTGCCATCAGCGGGGACTCGGACGGGACCTATGGCTACACCTTC. It codes for CAISGDSDGTYGYTF.

This chain links TRBV6-6 with TRBJ1-3, with D unclear. V was trimmed by 6 bases and J by 0 bases, leaving 6 bases between them. This CDR3 region has 13 residues. The germline CDR1 and CDR2 sequences are MNHNY and SVGAGI (reference sequence). The CDR3 sequence is CASRGSSGNTIYF. CDR3 DNA sequence: TGTGCCAGCAGGGGGAGCTCTGGAAACACCATATATTTT.

This rearrangement joins TRBV5-1 to TRBJ1-1, with a possible D match to TRBD1 (5 bases). The CDR3 length is 15 residues. The germline gives CDR1 SGHRS, CDR2 YFSETQ. The V gene lost 3 bases and the J gene lost 4 bases, with 16 bases spanning the gap. The CDR3 sequence is CASSSDSFRGTEAFF. As DNA, the CDR3 is TGCGCCAGCAGCTCTGACAGCTTTAGGGGCACTGAAGCTTTCTTT. The complete variable domain, with remaining parts taken from reference TRBV5-1 and TRBJ1-1, reads KAGVTQTPRYLIKTRGQQVTLSCSPISGHRSVSWYQQTPGQGLQFLFEYFSETQRNKGNFPGRFSGRQFSNSRSEMNVSTLELGDSALYLCASSSDSFRGTEAFFGQGTRLTVV.

The chain recombines TRBV27 with TRBJ1-1, with D unresolved. Germline loops: CDR1 MNHEY, CDR2 SMNVEV (reference sequence). The CDR3 sequence is 16 residues long. The V gene lost 1 base and the J gene lost 4 bases, with 16 bases spanning the gap. The CDR3 sequence: CASSLLTRGSGTEAFF. In DNA, the CDR3 is TGTGCCAGCAGTTTATTGACGCGAGGGTCTGGCACTGAAGCTTTCTTT.

V gene TRBV27 combines with J gene TRBJ1-2, with D uncertain. Germline-derived CDR1 and CDR2 are MNHEY and SMNVEV (reference sequence). This CDR3 spans 16 amino acids. Trimming took 2 bases from V and 0 from J, leaving 13 bases between them. The CDR3 protein is CASSLMESRTNYGYTF. The CDR3 nucleotides read TGTGCCAGCAGTTTAATGGAGTCTCGGACTAACTATGGCTACACCTTC.

J is TRBJ1-5 and V is TRBV11-2; 7 bases align to TRBD1. The CDR3 runs 13 residues. Germline values: CDR1 SGHAT, CDR2 FQNNGV. J lost 6 bases, V lost 1 base, and 0 bases had no gene match. The DNA of the CDR3 is TGTGCCAGCAGCTTAGCAGGGGGTCAGCCCCAGCATTTT. Amino acid sequence: CASSLAGGQPQHF.

J is TRBJ1-4 and V is TRBV4-1; 8 bases are a match to TRBD1. Germline CDR1 MGHRA, CDR2 YSYEKL. The CDR3 totals 15 residues. V gave up 5 bases and J gave up 2 bases; unmatched junction bases: 4. The CDR3 region has the DNA TGCGCCAGCAGCTACTACAGGGGGACTAATGAAAAACTGTTTTTT. Translation: CASSYYRGTNEKLFF.

The gene calls are TRBV6-2 or TRBV6-3 and TRBJ2-7; D is possibly TRBD1 (5 bases). This CDR3 is built from 13 residues. Germline V CDR1 and CDR2: MNHEY, SVGEGT. Trimming took 5 bases from V and 2 from J, leaving 10 bases between them. The CDR3 DNA follows: TGTGCCAGCAGTCGCCAGGGCACCTACGAGCAGTACTTC. This translates into CASSRQGTYEQYF.

The rearrangement links TRBV9 to TRBJ2-2, with 8 bases matching TRBD1. Germline CDR1 and CDR2: SGDLS and YYNGEE. The CDR3 sequence is 16 residues long. V was clipped by 3 bases and J by 3 bases; unmatched bases: 7. The CDR3 loop is CASSARATGDTGELFF. The DNA of the CDR3 is TGTGCCAGCAGCGCGCGAGCGACAGGGGACACCGGGGAGCTGTTTTTT.

The gene calls are TRBV25-1 and TRBJ2-7; 8 nucleotides agree with TRBD1. In germline, CDR1 is MGHDK, CDR2 SYGVNS. Germline trimming cut 6 bases from V and 3 bases from J; bases unmatched to any gene: 13. The CDR3 has 16 amino acids. The CDR3 DNA sequence: TGTGCCAGCAGAAGGACAGGGCCTGGTGGTAGCTACGAGCAGTACTTC. It encodes CASRRTGPGGSYEQYF.

The chain is built from TRBV2 and TRBJ1-1, with TRBD1 identical over 7 bases. J was trimmed by 4 bases and V by 6 bases; bases with no gene match: 11. The germline V gene encodes CDR1 SNHLY and CDR2 FYNNEI. This CDR3 region has 15 residues. CDR3 sequence reads: CASRSSSGGGTEAFF. Here the CDR3 DNA reads TGTGCCAGCAGATCCAGTTCAGGGGGAGGCACTGAAGCTTTCTTT. The entire variable domain, with the rest obtained from reference TRBV2 and TRBJ1-1, is as follows: EPEVTQTPSHQVTQMGQEVILRCVPISNHLYFYWYRQILGQKVEFLVSFYNNEISEKSEIFDDQFSVERPDGSNFTLKIRSTKLEDSAMYFCASRSSSGGGTEAFFGQGTRLTVV.

This clone has just a few counts. The chain combines TRBV15 with TRBJ2-1, with 8 bases fitting TRBD2. The ends lost 3 bases at V and 2 bases at J; junction bases unmatched: 6. The CDR3 runs to 16 residues. Germline CDR1 and CDR2: LNHNV and YYDKDF (reference sequence). DNA of the CDR3: TGTGCCACCAGCAGGGGCGGGGGGTCTACCTACAATGAGCAGTTCTTC. Its protein is CATSRGGGSTYNEQFF.

The rearrangement uses TRBV5-1 and TRBJ1-1, with 7 bases lining up with TRBD1. The V segment lost 4 bases and the J segment 7 bases; nucleotides outside the gene matches: 7. CDR3 length: 13 amino acids. The germline V gene encodes CDR1 SGHRS and CDR2 YFSETQ. The CDR3 DNA is TGCGCCAGCAGCCTTCAAACAGGGGATGAAGCTTTCTTT. This encodes CASSLQTGDEAFF.

The chain recombines TRBV7-8 with TRBJ2-7; perhaps TRBD2 as D (6 bases). The CDR3 consists of 14 residues. V lost 3 bases to trimming and J lost 2 bases, with 11 bases between them. Germline CDR1 and CDR2: SGHVS and FQNEAQ. In nucleotides, the CDR3 is TGTGCCAGCAGCTTCCCCGGGAGCACCTACGAGCAGTACTTC. This gives the protein CASSFPGSTYEQYF.

In this sample, this clone turned up once. V is TRBV11-2 and J is TRBJ2-1, with a tentative D call TRBD2 (6 bases). V lost 1 base, J lost 5 bases, and 6 bases lay in between. CDR1 is SGHAT, CDR2 FQNNGV, per germline. The CDR3 has 13 amino acids. The CDR3 protein is CASSLGGDNEQFF. DNA for the CDR3: TGTGCCAGCAGCTTAGGGGGGGACAATGAGCAGTTCTTC.